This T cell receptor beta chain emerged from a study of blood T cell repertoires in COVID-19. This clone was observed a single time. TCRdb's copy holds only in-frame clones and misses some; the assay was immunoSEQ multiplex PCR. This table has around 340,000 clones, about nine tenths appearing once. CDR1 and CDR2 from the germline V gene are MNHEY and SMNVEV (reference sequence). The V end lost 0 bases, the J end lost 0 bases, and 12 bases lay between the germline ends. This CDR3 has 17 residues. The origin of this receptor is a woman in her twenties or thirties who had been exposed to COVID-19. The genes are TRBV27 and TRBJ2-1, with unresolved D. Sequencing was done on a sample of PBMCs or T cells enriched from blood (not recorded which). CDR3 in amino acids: CASSLSSRRSSYNEQFF. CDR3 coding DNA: TGTGCCAGCAGTTTATCATCTCGGCGGAGCTCCTACAATGAGCAGTTCTTC.